Listed here are 19 T cell receptor beta chains from one sample, sequenced in a study of blood T cell repertoires in COVID-19. TCRdb's table, derived via immunoSEQ multiplex PCR, lists solely in-frame clones and lacks some. Of under 350,000 clones listed, 89% are singletons. The sequencing input was peripheral blood. These receptors all come from a man aged 45-65 years with acute or convalescent COVID-19.

This chain links TRBV9 with TRBJ1-2, with a weak D call TRBD1 (6 bases). The CDR3 spans 14 residues. V lost 4 bases to trimming and J lost 8 bases, with 18 bases between them. Germline V gene lookup returns CDR1 SGDLS and CDR2 YYNGEE. CDR3 sequence: CASSYKTQGPGYTF. The CDR3 DNA follows: TGTGCCAGCAGCTATAAGACACAGGGCCCAGGCTACACCTTC.

V usage is TRBV7-9 and J usage is TRBJ1-1, with TRBD1 identical over 10 bases. The CDR3 totals 14 residues. Germline V CDR1 and CDR2: SEHNR, FQNEAQ (reference sequence). V lost 6 bases, J lost 1 base, and 2 bases stayed unmatched. CDR3 DNA: TGTGCCAGCAGATGGACAGGGGGGAACACTGAAGCTTTCTTT. Amino acid sequence: CASRWTGGNTEAFF.

The chain has TRBV10-2 and TRBJ1-5; TRBD1 matches 12 bases. V gave up 8 bases and J gave up 0 bases; unmatched junction bases: 5. The CDR3 has 16 amino acids. In germline, CDR1 is WSHSY, CDR2 SAAADI. The CDR3 protein is CASRDRGLGSNQPQHF. The CDR3 bases are TGCGCCAGCCGGGACAGGGGGCTGGGTAGCAATCAGCCCCAGCATTTT.

This chain connects TRBV7-3 to TRBJ2-1, with 13 nucleotides matching TRBD2. Germline CDR1 is SGHTA and CDR2 is FQGTGA. The CDR3 loop spans 20 amino acids. J gave up 0 bases and V 0 bases, and 8 bases lay outside the gene matches. In DNA, the CDR3 is TGTGCCAGCAGCTTAACTAAGACTAGCGGGGGGCCCAGCTCCTACAATGAGCAGTTCTTC. Its protein is CASSLTKTSGGPSSYNEQFF. The full variable domain, in which reference TRBV7-3 and TRBJ2-1 provide the parts outside the CDR3, is GAGVSQTPSNKVTEKGKYVELRCDPISGHTALYWYRQSLGQGPEFLIYFQGTGAADDSGLPNDRFFAVRPEGSVSTLKIQRTERGDSAVYLCASSLTKTSGGPSSYNEQFFGPGTRLTVL.

The CDR3 here is CASSGALAGYNEQFF. CDR3 bases: TGCGCCAGCAGTGGGGCACTAGCGGGGTACAATGAGCAGTTCTTC. The chain is built from TRBV10-1 and TRBJ2-1; 10 nucleotides match TRBD2. The germline V gene has CDR1 WNHNN and CDR2 SYGVQD (reference sequence). This CDR3 is built from 15 residues. V shed 4 bases and J 4 bases; nucleotides not matched to a gene: 4.

The chain couples TRBV27 to TRBJ2-4, with D hard to call. The CDR3 is 14 amino acids. Per the germline V gene, CDR1 is MNHEY and CDR2 is SMNVEV (reference sequence). V lost 6 bases, J lost 0 bases, and 9 bases lay in between. Here the CDR3 DNA reads TGTGCCAGCAGGGGCTCCTTAGCCAAAAACATTCAGTACTTC. Encoded protein: CASRGSLAKNIQYF.

V usage is TRBV6-1 and J usage is TRBJ2-2, with TRBD2 matching 7 bases. The CDR3 is made up of 15 amino acids. The germline CDR1 and CDR2 sequences are MNHNS and SASEGT. With 3 bases clipped from V and 3 bases from J, the junction kept 4 bases outside the gene matches. CDR3 in DNA: TGTGCCAGCAGTGAGTGGGGGGGAGACACCGGGGAGCTGTTTTTT. This codes for CASSEWGGDTGELFF.

This sequence joins TRBV18 and TRBJ1-6, with unresolved D. The germline V gene encodes CDR1 KGHSH and CDR2 LQKENI. The V and J ends lost 3 bases and 4 bases respectively, with 10 bases between them. The CDR3 spans 15 residues. DNA of the CDR3: TGTGCCAGCTCACCGGAGGATAGGTATAATTCACCCCTCCACTTT. This gives the protein CASSPEDRYNSPLHF.

This chain links TRBV12-5 with TRBJ1-5; D ambiguous. Trimming pared 7 bases from V and 3 bases from J, leaving 10 bases between. CDR1 and CDR2 (germline): LGHNT, FRNRAP. The CDR3 is made up of 13 amino acids. In DNA, the CDR3 is TGTGCTAGTGCCCAAGACTTCAATCAGCCCCAGCATTTT. This translates into CASAQDFNQPQHF.

This rearrangement joins TRBV5-1 to TRBJ2-3; TRBD2 matches at 14 bases. The germline V gene has CDR1 SGHRS and CDR2 YFSETQ. With 3 bases clipped from V and 6 bases from J, the junction kept 6 bases outside the gene matches. This CDR3 has 16 amino acids. As DNA, the CDR3 is TGCGCCAGCAGCTCGACTAGCGGGGGGGCCGCGGATACGCAGTATTTT. This sequence encodes CASSSTSGGAADTQYF. The full variable domain, with the rest looked up from reference TRBV5-1 and TRBJ2-3, is KAGVTQTPRYLIKTRGQQVTLSCSPISGHRSVSWYQQTPGQGLQFLFEYFSETQRNKGNFPGRFSGRQFSNSRSEMNVSTLELGDSALYLCASSSTSGGAADTQYFGPGTRLTVL.

CDR3 in amino acids: CASSPPGGRAETQYF. The DNA of the CDR3 is TGTGCCAGCAGCCCCCCGGGAGGGAGGGCGGAGACCCAGTACTTC. The chain employs TRBV3-1 (or the pseudogene TRBV3-2) and TRBJ2-5, with 8 bases identical to TRBD2. The V gene end was trimmed by 4 bases and the J gene end by 5 bases; junction bases not matched to a gene: 9. The V gene's germline CDR1 is LGHDT and CDR2 YNNKEL (reference sequence). This CDR3 is built from 15 residues.

The rearrangement joins TRBV18 to TRBJ2-1, with D possibly matching TRBD1 (5 bases). Germline-derived CDR1 and CDR2 are KGHSH and LQKENI. The CDR3 spans 14 residues. With 6 bases removed from V and 5 bases from J, the gap between germline ends came to 14 bases. Here the CDR3 reads CASSSDGRDNEQFF. For the CDR3, the DNA is TGTGCCAGCTCTTCCGATGGCAGGGACAATGAGCAGTTCTTC.

The genes are TRBV15 and TRBJ2-7; D possibly corresponds to TRBD2 (5 bases). Trimming cost V 1 base and J 1 base, with 8 bases left between them. Germline CDR1 is LNHNV and CDR2 is YYDKDF (reference sequence). This CDR3 has 14 residues. The CDR3: CATSRGTRSYEQYF. CDR3 nucleotides: TGTGCCACCAGCAGAGGTACTAGGTCCTACGAGCAGTACTTC.

V and J are TRBV6-6 and TRBJ1-5; TRBD1 matches at 8 bases. After removal of 6 bases from V and 5 bases from J, the junction contained 9 bases not matched to a gene. Looked up from germline, CDR1 is MNHNY and CDR2 is SVGAGI (reference sequence). The CDR3 loop spans 15 amino acids. CDR3 nucleotides: TGTGCCAGCAGGGGACAGGACCCTCAAGATCAGCCCCAGCATTTT. Amino acid sequence: CASRGQDPQDQPQHF.

This chain connects TRBV19 to TRBJ2-5, with 12 bases lining up with TRBD2. The germline CDR1 and CDR2 sequences are LNHDA and SQIVND (reference sequence). Unmatched junction bases numbered 7, after V lost 3 bases and J lost 5 bases. This CDR3 is 16 amino acids long. The CDR3 is CASSMGLAGLGETQYF. The CDR3 coding sequence is TGTGCCAGTAGTATGGGACTAGCGGGCCTCGGGGAGACCCAGTACTTC.

The genes are TRBV6-1 and TRBJ1-6, with a tentative D call TRBD1 (6 bases). The CDR3 has 17 amino acids. Per the germline V gene, CDR1 is MNHNS and CDR2 is SASEGT. V lost 0 bases to trimming and J lost 7 bases, with 16 bases between them. The CDR3 loop is CASSEASTGLWNSPLHF. In nucleotides, the CDR3 is TGTGCCAGCAGTGAAGCCTCGACAGGTCTCTGGAATTCACCCCTCCACTTT.

The J gene is TRBJ1-2, the V gene TRBV14; D is undetermined. Per the germline V gene, CDR1 is SGHDN and CDR2 is FVKESK. V was pared by 4 bases and J by 3 bases, with 9 bases between. The CDR3 has 13 residues. As DNA, the CDR3 is TGTGCCAGCAGCCGAAGTTTAGACTATGGCTACACCTTC. Its translation is CASSRSLDYGYTF.

This clone was counted between two and nine times. The chain uses TRBV11-2 and TRBJ2-7, with D uncertain. This CDR3 is built from 14 residues. Germline CDR1 SGHAT, CDR2 FQNNGV. V was clipped by 1 base and J by 2 bases, with 9 bases between them. The CDR3 loop is CASSLARSAYEQYF. The DNA for the CDR3 is TGTGCCAGCAGCTTAGCCCGGAGTGCCTACGAGCAGTACTTC. The variable domain in full, with the rest retrieved from reference TRBV11-2 and TRBJ2-7, is EAGVAQSPRYKIIEKRQSVAFWCNPISGHATLYWYQQILGQGPKLLIQFQNNGVVDDSQLPKDRFSAERLKGVDSTLKIQPAKLEDSAVYLCASSLARSAYEQYFGPGTRLTVT.

CDR3 sequence (DNA): TGTGCCAGCAGCTTGTCCCTTGCAGGGTTCACTGAAGCTTTCTTT. Protein: CASSLSLAGFTEAFF. The rearrangement uses TRBV5-5 and TRBJ1-1; a weak D match, TRBD1 (5 bases). Germline assignment: CDR1 SGHKS and CDR2 YYEKEE (reference sequence). CDR3 length: 15 residues. The V and J ends lost 1 base and 4 bases respectively, with 14 bases between them. Full variable domain (missing parts from reference TRBV5-5 and TRBJ1-1): DAGVTQSPTHLIKTRGQQVTLRCSPISGHKSVSWYQQVLGQGPQFIFQYYEKEERGRGNFPDRFSARQFPNYSSELNVNALLLGDSALYLCASSLSLAGFTEAFFGQGTRLTVV.